The next 17 T cell receptor beta chains were all read from a single sample in a study of cytomegalovirus exposure and HLA in healthy donors. This PCR relied on a set of 60 Vbeta primers and 13 Jbeta primers. Sequencing was performed with immunoSEQ multiplex PCR; in TCRdb, only in-frame clones are kept and a portion is missing. The sample shows about 180,000 clones, around 80% of them seen only once. Input material: PBMCs. Receptor source: a man between 40 and 49 years old in good health and CMV-seronegative.

The CDR3 spells CASSEAGTRDEQFF. The CDR3 DNA follows: TGCGCCAGCAGTGAAGCGGGGACAAGGGATGAGCAGTTCTTC. V usage is TRBV10-2 and J usage is TRBJ2-1; TRBD2 might be the D (7 bases). Trimming cost V 3 bases and J 8 bases, with 14 bases left between them. Germline assignment: CDR1 WSHSY and CDR2 SAAADI. The CDR3 runs to 14 residues.

V is TRBV4-1 and J is TRBJ2-7, with 7 positions matching TRBD1. Germline-derived CDR1 and CDR2 are MGHRA and YSYEKL. J was trimmed by 7 bases and V by 1 base; bases with no gene match: 10. CDR3 length: 15 amino acids. The DNA for the CDR3 is TGCGCCAGCAGCCAAGCCCCGACAGGGATGAGGGAGCAGTACTTC. Protein product: CASSQAPTGMREQYF.

On this clone: The junction and the germline gene differ at one end; a read error may be behind it. The rearrangement joins TRBV7-2 to TRBJ2-7; 10 nucleotides line up with TRBD2. CDR3 length: 14 residues. The germline V gene encodes CDR1 SGHTA and CDR2 FQGNSA. The CDR3 sequence is CASSLAGVAYEQYF. CDR3 bases: TGTGCCAGCAGCCTAGCGGGAGTCGCTTACGAGCAGTACTTC.

The V gene is TRBV12-5, the J gene TRBJ2-7, with D unclear. The CDR3 length is 12 residues. Trimming cost V 2 bases and J 6 bases, with 8 bases left between them. Germline assignment: CDR1 LGHNT and CDR2 FRNRAP. CDR3 residues: CASGLWQVEQYF. The CDR3 nucleotides are TGTGCTAGTGGTTTGTGGCAGGTCGAGCAGTACTTC.

The V call is TRBV2, the J call TRBJ1-3, with D perhaps matching TRBD1 (6 bases). Germline V CDR1 and CDR2: SNHLY, FYNNEI. This CDR3 spans 16 amino acids. The germline V and J ends were trimmed by 8 bases and 0 bases, with 17 bases remaining between them. The CDR3 coding sequence is TGTGCCAGCGGAATAGGACAGTCAATCTCTGGAAACACCATATATTTT. Protein product: CASGIGQSISGNTIYF.

The gene calls are TRBV6-5 and TRBJ1-5, with D tentatively TRBD1 (6 bases). This CDR3 contains 13 residues. Germline V lookup: CDR1 MNHEY, CDR2 SVGAGI. The germline V and J ends were trimmed by 6 bases and 7 bases, with 13 bases remaining between them. DNA of the CDR3: TGTGCCAGCAGGACCTCAAGGGGGCAGCCCCAGCATTTT. This sequence encodes CASRTSRGQPQHF.

This sequence joins TRBV9 and TRBJ1-1, with D possibly being TRBD1 (6 bases). Germline-derived CDR1 and CDR2 are SGDLS and YYNGEE. CDR3 length equals 13 residues. Trimming removed 4 bases from V and 4 bases from J, with 11 bases in between. In nucleotides, the CDR3 is TGTGCCAGCAGCCCACAGGGTATCACTGAAGCTTTCTTT. Its protein is CASSPQGITEAFF. The variable domain in full, with the rest retrieved from reference TRBV9 and TRBJ1-1, is DSGVTQTPKHLITATGQRVTLRCSPRSGDLSVYWYQQSLDQGLQFLIQYYNGEERAKGNILERFSAQQFPDLHSELNLSSLELGDSALYFCASSPQGITEAFFGQGTRLTVV.

This chain links TRBV18 with TRBJ2-5, with TRBD2 matching 7 bases. The CDR3 is made up of 16 amino acids. The J segment lost 1 base and the V segment lost 4 bases, leaving 9 bases of the junction unmatched. Germline CDR1 is KGHSH and CDR2 is LQKENI. As DNA, the CDR3 is TGTGCCAGCTCACGCGGTCCCAGCGGGGTCCAAGAGACCCAGTACTTC. Protein product: CASSRGPSGVQETQYF.

The chain joins TRBV18 to TRBJ2-1; 16 bases agree with TRBD2. Trimming took 3 bases from V and 7 from J; bases not matched to a gene: 6. Per the germline V gene, CDR1 is KGHSH and CDR2 is LQKENI. This CDR3 is 17 amino acids long. The CDR3 reads CASSPAGLAGGPNEQFF. The CDR3 coding sequence is TGTGCCAGCTCACCGGCGGGACTAGCGGGAGGGCCAAATGAGCAGTTCTTC. Full variable domain (rest looked up from reference TRBV18 and TRBJ2-1): NAGVMQNPRHLVRRRGQEARLRCSPMKGHSHVYWYRQLPEEGLKFMVYLQKENIIDESGMPKERFSAEFPKEGPSILRIQQVVRGDSAAYFCASSPAGLAGGPNEQFFGPGTRLTVL.

This sequence joins TRBV9 and TRBJ1-2, with no clear D. V was cut by 0 bases and J by 3 bases, with 9 bases left in between. This CDR3 region has 14 residues. The V gene's germline CDR1 is SGDLS and CDR2 YYNGEE. CDR3 amino acids: CASSVGGLHYGYTF. The CDR3 DNA reads as TGTGCCAGCAGCGTAGGAGGTCTCCACTATGGCTACACCTTC.

This rearrangement joins TRBV7-2 to TRBJ2-7; 9 nucleotides align to TRBD2. The CDR3 is made up of 16 amino acids. Germline lookup yields CDR1 SGHTA and CDR2 FQGNSA. Trimming cost V 5 bases and J 0 bases; bases outside gene matches: 8. CDR3 sequence: CASSPRTSASSYEQYF. The CDR3 DNA follows: TGTGCCAGCAGCCCCCGGACTAGCGCGAGCTCCTACGAGCAGTACTTC.

This clone has only one observation. V is TRBV19 and J is TRBJ1-4; D ambiguous. The germline V gene has CDR1 LNHDA and CDR2 SQIVND (reference sequence). The germline V and J ends were trimmed by 0 bases and 7 bases, with 18 bases remaining between them. This CDR3 has 17 amino acids. The CDR3 sequence: CASSIDPDPDKFEKLFF. DNA of the CDR3: TGTGCCAGTAGTATAGATCCGGATCCCGACAAGTTTGAAAAACTGTTTTTT.

V usage is TRBV25-1 and J usage is TRBJ1-1; 11 bases line up with TRBD1. Germline assignment: CDR1 MGHDK and CDR2 SYGVNS. The V and J ends lost 3 bases and 5 bases, in that order; junction bases with no gene match: 5. The CDR3 has 15 residues. The DNA of the CDR3 is TGTGCCAGCAGTGACCCGGGACAGGGGGGAACTGAAGCTTTCTTT. Translated: CASSDPGQGGTEAFF.

The rearrangement links TRBV11-1 to TRBJ1-5, with 7 nucleotides matching TRBD1. V lost 5 bases, J lost 1 base, and 2 bases stayed unmatched. This CDR3 spans 14 amino acids. Germline V lookup: CDR1 SGHAT, CDR2 FQDESV (reference sequence). The CDR3 nucleotides read TGTGCCAGCAGCGTGGACAGGAGCAATCAGCCCCAGCATTTT. It translates to CASSVDRSNQPQHF.

This clone was recorded a few times. The chain uses TRBV30 and TRBJ2-1; perhaps TRBD2 as D (6 bases). V shed 2 bases and J shed 9 bases, with 14 bases lying between them. The CDR3 covers 13 residues. CDR1 is GTSNPN, CDR2 SVGIG, per germline (reference sequence). CDR3 sequence reads: CAWSLFQGGEQFF. CDR3 in DNA: TGTGCCTGGAGTCTATTCCAGGGAGGTGAGCAGTTCTTC.

This chain uses TRBV9 with TRBJ2-7; 9 positions agree with TRBD1. This CDR3 is 15 amino acids long. Germline CDR1 reads SGDLS; CDR2 reads YYNGEE. V shed 1 base and J 7 bases; nucleotides not matched to a gene: 9. The CDR3 sequence: CASSVFTGGAAEQYF. The CDR3 DNA sequence: TGTGCCAGCAGCGTATTCACAGGGGGCGCGGCTGAGCAGTACTTC.

This clone showed up just once. The chain couples TRBV10-3 to TRBJ2-4; 9 bases are shared with TRBD1. The CDR3 length is 18 residues. CDR1 and CDR2 (germline): ENHRY, SYGVKD. Trimming took 0 bases from V and 0 from J; bases not matched to a gene: 6. The CDR3 loop reads CAISESVGQGLAKNIQYF. CDR3 DNA sequence: TGTGCCATCAGTGAGTCGGTGGGACAGGGCCTAGCCAAAAACATTCAGTACTTC.